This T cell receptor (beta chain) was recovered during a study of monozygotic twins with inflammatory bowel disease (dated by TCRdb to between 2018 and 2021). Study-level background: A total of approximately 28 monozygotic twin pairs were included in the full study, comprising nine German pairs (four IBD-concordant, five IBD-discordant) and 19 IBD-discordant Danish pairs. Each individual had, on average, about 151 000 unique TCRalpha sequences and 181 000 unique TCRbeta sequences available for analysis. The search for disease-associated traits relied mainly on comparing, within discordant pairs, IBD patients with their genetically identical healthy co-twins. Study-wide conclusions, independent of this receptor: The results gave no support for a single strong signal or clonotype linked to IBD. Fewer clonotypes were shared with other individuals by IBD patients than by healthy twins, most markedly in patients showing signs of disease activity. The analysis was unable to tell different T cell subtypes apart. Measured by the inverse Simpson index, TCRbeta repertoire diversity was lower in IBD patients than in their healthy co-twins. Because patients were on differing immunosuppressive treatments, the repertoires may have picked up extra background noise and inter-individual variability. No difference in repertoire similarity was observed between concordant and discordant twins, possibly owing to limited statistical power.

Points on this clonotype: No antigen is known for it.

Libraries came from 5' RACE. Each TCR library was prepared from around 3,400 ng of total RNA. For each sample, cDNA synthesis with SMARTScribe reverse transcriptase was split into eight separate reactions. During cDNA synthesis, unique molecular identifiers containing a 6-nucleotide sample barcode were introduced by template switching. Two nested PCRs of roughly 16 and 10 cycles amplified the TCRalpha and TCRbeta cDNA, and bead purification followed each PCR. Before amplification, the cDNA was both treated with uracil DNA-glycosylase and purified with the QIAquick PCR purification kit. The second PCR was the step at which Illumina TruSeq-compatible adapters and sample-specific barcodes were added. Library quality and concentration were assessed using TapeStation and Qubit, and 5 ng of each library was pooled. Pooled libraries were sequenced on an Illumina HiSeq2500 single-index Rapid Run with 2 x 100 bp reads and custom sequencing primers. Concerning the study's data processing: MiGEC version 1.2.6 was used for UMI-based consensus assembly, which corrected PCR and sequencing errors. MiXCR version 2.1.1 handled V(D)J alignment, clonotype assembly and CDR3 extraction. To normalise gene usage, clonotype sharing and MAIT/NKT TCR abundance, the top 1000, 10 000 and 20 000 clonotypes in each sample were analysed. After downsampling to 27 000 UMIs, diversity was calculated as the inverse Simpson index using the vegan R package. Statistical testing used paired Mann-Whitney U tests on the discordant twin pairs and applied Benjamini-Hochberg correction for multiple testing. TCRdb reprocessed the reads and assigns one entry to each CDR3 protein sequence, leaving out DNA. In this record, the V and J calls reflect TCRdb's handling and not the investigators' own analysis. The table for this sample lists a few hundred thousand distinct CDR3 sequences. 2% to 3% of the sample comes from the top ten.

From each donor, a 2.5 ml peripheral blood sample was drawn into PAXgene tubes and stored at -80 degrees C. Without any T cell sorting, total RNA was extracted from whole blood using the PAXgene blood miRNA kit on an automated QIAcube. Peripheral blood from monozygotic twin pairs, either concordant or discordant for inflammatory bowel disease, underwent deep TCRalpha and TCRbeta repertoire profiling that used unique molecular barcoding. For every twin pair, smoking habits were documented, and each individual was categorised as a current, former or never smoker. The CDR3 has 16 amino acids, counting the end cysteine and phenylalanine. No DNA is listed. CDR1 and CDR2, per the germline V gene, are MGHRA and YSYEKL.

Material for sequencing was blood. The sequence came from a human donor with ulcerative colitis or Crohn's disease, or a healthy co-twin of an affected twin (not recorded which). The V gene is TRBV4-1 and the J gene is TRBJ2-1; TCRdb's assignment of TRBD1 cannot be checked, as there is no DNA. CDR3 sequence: CASSQEGAGSYNEQFF.